This is a list of T cell receptor beta chains from one sample in a study of T cells in Graves' hyperthyroidism and ophthalmopathy. TCRdb reprocessed the multiplex PCR reads via MiXCR and lists one record per CDR3 protein. Of 300,000 to 400,000 distinct CDR3 sequences detected, roughly an eighth appear once; the ten largest clones hold 9.2%. Sequenced input: blood. These receptors originate from a woman aged 18-30 years with Graves' hyperthyroidism. The CDR3 runs from the conserved cysteine through the conserved F or W. Fields, in order: clone size, J gene, D gene, V gene, CDR3 protein, CDR3 DNA. The D gene is left open where the match is weak. Not all rows give a size; the values are once, few, many and, for expanded clones, a class.

NA | TRBJ1-5 | NA | TRBV28 | CASSLGPNQVSNQPQHF | TGTGCCAGCAGTTTAGGGCCCAACCAGGTTAGCAATCAGCCCCAGCATTTT
many | TRBJ2-7 | NA | TRBV28 | CASGAAGGGEQYF | TGTGCCAGCGGCGCCGCCGGGGGAGGCGAGCAGTACTTC
many | TRBJ2-1 | NA | TRBV20-1 | CSASGPPVNEQFF | TGCAGTGCTAGTGGGCCTCCGGTCAATGAGCAGTTCTTC
many | TRBJ1-1 | NA | TRBV3-1 | CASSRGHNTEAFF | TGTGCCAGCAGCCGGGGTCATAACACTGAAGCTTTCTTT
many | TRBJ1-2 | TRBD1 | TRBV2 | CASRLPGTGYGYTF | TGTGCCAGCCGGTTACCAGGGACAGGGTATGGCTACACCTTC
few | TRBJ2-1 | TRBD2 | TRBV9 | CASSVDGTSGGRGQFF | TGTGCCAGCAGCGTAGATGGGACTAGCGGGGGGCGGGGTCAGTTCTTC
few | TRBJ2-7 | TRBD2 | TRBV6-1 | CASSTGAGSPYEQYF | TGTGCCAGCAGTACGGGAGCGGGATCCCCCTACGAGCAGTACTTC
many | TRBJ1-5 | NA | TRBV2 | CASSEATGNQPQHF | TGTGCCAGCAGTGAAGCGACGGGGAATCAGCCCCAGCATTTT
NA | TRBJ2-3 | TRBD1 | TRBV19 | CASQGTGEWSTDTQYF | TGTGCCAGTCAGGGGACAGGGGAATGGAGCACAGATACGCAGTATTTT
many | TRBJ2-1 | NA | TRBV5-1 | CASSLAWTYNEQFF | TGCGCCAGCAGCTTGGCCTGGACCTACAATGAGCAGTTCTTC
NA | TRBJ1-1 | NA | TRBV5-4 | CASSAKGRSNTEAFF | TGTGCCAGCAGCGCCAAGGGCAGATCGAACACTGAAGCTTTCTTT
many | TRBJ2-3 | NA | TRBV2 | CASKTGSGDTQYF | TGTGCCAGCAAAACAGGGTCGGGGGATACGCAGTATTTT
many | TRBJ2-3 | NA | TRBV11-3 | CASSPPAVNTQYF | TGTGCCAGCAGCCCGCCCGCTGTGAATACGCAGTATTTT
many | TRBJ2-5 | TRBD2 | TRBV6-1 | CASSGSGVYQETQYF | TGTGCCAGCAGTGGGAGCGGGGTTTACCAAGAGACCCAGTACTTC
many | TRBJ2-7 | NA | TRBV7-9 | CASREKTGSSRDEQYF | TGTGCCAGCAGGGAGAAGACAGGCTCCTCCAGGGACGAGCAGTACTTC
many | TRBJ1-2 | TRBD1 | TRBV28 | CASSDPQSPGQRRGYTF | TGTGCCAGCAGTGATCCCCAAAGCCCGGGACAGCGGAGAGGCTACACCTTC
NA | TRBJ2-2 | NA | TRBV28 | CASSLQGLFTGELFF | TGTGCCAGCAGTTTGCAGGGGCTATTCACCGGGGAGCTGTTTTTT
many | TRBJ1-1 | TRBD1 | TRBV20-1 | CSARQGSGNTEAFF | TGCAGTGCTCGACAGGGTTCGGGGAACACTGAAGCTTTCTTT
many | TRBJ2-5 | NA | TRBV7-9 | CASLKYSGHRLQETQYF | TGTGCCAGCCTAAAGTACAGCGGCCACAGGTTACAAGAGACCCAGTACTTC
many | TRBJ2-5 | TRBD2 | TRBV6-2/TRBV6-3 | CASRPGGLAGPDQETQYF | TGTGCCAGCAGACCCGGGGGCCTAGCGGGGCCCGACCAAGAGACCCAGTACTTC
few | TRBJ2-3 | NA | TRBV9 | CASSALGGATDTQYF | TGTGCCAGCAGCGCGTTAGGGGGGGCAACAGATACGCAGTATTTT
many | TRBJ1-6 | TRBD1 | TRBV27 | CASRLVDRGGSYNSPLHF | TGTGCCAGCCGCCTGGTGGACAGGGGGGGCTCCTATAATTCACCCCTCCACTTT
many | TRBJ1-4 | TRBD1 | TRBV28 | CASRRQGRTNEKLFF | TGTGCCAGCAGAAGACAGGGGCGGACTAATGAAAAACTGTTTTTT
many | TRBJ2-7 | NA | TRBV11-2 | CASTRMRAGEQYF | TGTGCCAGCACCCGAATGAGGGCGGGCGAGCAGTACTTC
many | TRBJ2-7 | TRBD2 | TRBV28 | CASSSPPAGAEQYF | TGTGCCAGCAGTTCTCCCCCAGCGGGAGCTGAGCAGTACTTC
many | TRBJ2-1 | NA | TRBV19 | CASGTSGWNEQFF | TGTGCCAGCGGAACTAGTGGTTGGAATGAGCAGTTCTTC
many | TRBJ1-1 | NA | TRBV5-6 | CASSPKWETGTEAFF | TGTGCCAGCAGCCCGAAATGGGAGACGGGCACTGAAGCTTTCTTT